The 11 T cell receptor beta chains given below trace back to one sample, sequenced in a study of Tregs in tolerant kidney transplant recipients. Repertoires were generated with immunoSEQ multiplex PCR, while TCRdb's copy carries only in-frame clones and drops some. The repertoire holds over 50,000 clones, with about four fifths as singletons. The sequenced sample consisted of CD4+ T cells from blood. Every receptor here comes from a human donor in good health.

The chain uses TRBV5-5 and TRBJ2-7; D not resolved. The CDR3 loop spans 14 amino acids. The V gene lost 3 bases and the J gene lost 3 bases, with 13 bases spanning the gap. The germline V gene encodes CDR1 SGHKS and CDR2 YYEKEE (reference sequence). The CDR3 loop reads CASSSPTEFYEQYF. The CDR3 DNA is TGTGCCAGCAGCTCACCTACAGAGTTCTACGAGCAGTACTTC.

The chain combines TRBV7-9 with TRBJ1-2; D is perhaps TRBD1 (6 bases). Germline values: CDR1 SEHNR, CDR2 FQNEAQ (reference sequence). V lost 5 bases and J 2 bases, leaving 15 bases between the germline ends. The CDR3 contains 15 residues. The CDR3 nucleotides read TGTGCCAGCAGCCGAGAAAGGACAGTGAACTATGGCTACACCTTC. Protein: CASSRERTVNYGYTF. The variable domain in full, completed from reference TRBV7-9 and TRBJ1-2, reads DTGVSQNPRHKITKRGQNVTFRCDPISEHNRLYWYRQTLGQGPEFLTYFQNEAQLEKSRLLSDRFSAERPKGSFSTLEIQRTEQGDSAMYLCASSRERTVNYGYTFGSGTRLTVV.

This clone was seen many times. This sequence joins TRBV19 and TRBJ1-6; no clear D gene. Per the germline V gene, CDR1 is LNHDA and CDR2 is SQIVND (reference sequence). Trimming took 4 bases from V and 8 from J, leaving 6 bases between them. The CDR3 has 12 amino acids. The CDR3 protein is CASSNGDSPLHF. The CDR3 region has the DNA TGTGCCAGTAGTAACGGGGATTCACCCCTCCACTTT.

The chain recombines TRBV7-9 with TRBJ2-7; a possible D gene is TRBD2 (5 bases). CDR3 length: 11 amino acids. Germline-derived CDR1 and CDR2 are SEHNR and FQNEAQ (reference sequence). V lost 7 bases and J lost 6, with 10 bases in between. CDR3: CASIIGSEQYF. DNA of the CDR3: TGTGCCAGCATCATTGGGAGCGAGCAGTACTTC. The variable domain in full, completed from reference TRBV7-9 and TRBJ2-7, reads DTGVSQNPRHKITKRGQNVTFRCDPISEHNRLYWYRQTLGQGPEFLTYFQNEAQLEKSRLLSDRFSAERPKGSFSTLEIQRTEQGDSAMYLCASIIGSEQYFGPGTRLTVT.

The gene calls are TRBV4-2 and TRBJ2-3; possibly TRBD2 for D (6 bases). The length of the CDR3 is 13 residues. V was pared by 1 base and J by 4 bases, with 6 bases between. Germline lookup yields CDR1 LGHNA and CDR2 YNFKEQ. DNA of the CDR3: TGTGCCAGCAGCCAAGGGAGGGCAGATACGCAGTATTTT. This sequence encodes CASSQGRADTQYF.

This chain uses TRBV20-1 with TRBJ1-1; D ambiguous. V shed 3 bases and J shed 11 bases, with 13 bases lying between them. The CDR3 covers 11 residues. Germline loops: CDR1 DFQATT, CDR2 SNEGSKA (reference sequence). The CDR3: CSASRPPLAFF. In DNA form, the CDR3 reads TGCAGTGCTAGTCGGCCCCCTCTGGCTTTCTTT.

Concerning this clone itself: Other DNA sequences in the sample encode the same CDR3. This sequence joins TRBV18 and TRBJ2-7; 11 bases line up with TRBD1. There are 14 residues in the CDR3. CDR1 and CDR2 (germline): KGHSH, LQKENI. V gave up 2 bases and J gave up 3 bases; unmatched junction bases: 0. The CDR3 is CASSPGTGGYEQYF. The CDR3 nucleotides read TGTGCCAGCTCACCAGGGACAGGGGGCTACGAGCAGTACTTC. Full variable domain (outside the CDR3, taken from reference TRBV18 and TRBJ2-7): NAGVMQNPRHLVRRRGQEARLRCSPMKGHSHVYWYRQLPEEGLKFMVYLQKENIIDESGMPKERFSAEFPKEGPSILRIQQVVRGDSAAYFCASSPGTGGYEQYFGPGTRLTVT.

J is TRBJ2-7 and V is TRBV7-8; a weak D match, TRBD2 (5 bases). There are 15 residues in the CDR3. The germline V and J ends were trimmed by 0 bases and 0 bases, with 9 bases remaining between them. Germline assignment: CDR1 SGHVS and CDR2 FQNEAQ. The CDR3 loop is CASSLALGSSYEQYF. CDR3 coding DNA: TGTGCCAGCAGCTTAGCGCTTGGGAGCTCCTACGAGCAGTACTTC.

The chain couples TRBV6-1 to TRBJ1-1; D not resolved. Germline CDR1 reads MNHNS; CDR2 reads SASEGT. The V gene lost 11 bases and the J gene lost 1 base, with 11 bases spanning the gap. The CDR3 is 12 residues long. CDR3 residues: CAGERANTEAFF. In DNA, the CDR3 is TGTGCCGGTGAGAGGGCGAACACTGAAGCTTTCTTT.

The rearrangement links TRBV6-5 to TRBJ2-7, with 7 bases aligning to TRBD1. Germline V gene sequence: CDR1 MNHEY, CDR2 SVGAGI. The trim removed 0 bases at V and 4 bases at J, leaving 6 bases unmatched. The CDR3 loop spans 15 amino acids. The CDR3 DNA is TGTGCCAGCAGTTACTCTCGTTACAGGGGTTACGAGCAGTACTTC. It yields the protein CASSYSRYRGYEQYF.

The CDR3 protein is CAWSTTVGGYTF. The CDR3 nucleotides read TGTGCCTGGAGTACCACAGTCGGGGGCTACACCTTC. This sequence joins TRBV30 and TRBJ1-2; no reliable D call. The CDR3 totals 12 residues. Trimming left V 2 bases short and J 8 bases short, with 12 bases between. Germline V gene sequence: CDR1 GTSNPN, CDR2 SVGIG (reference sequence).